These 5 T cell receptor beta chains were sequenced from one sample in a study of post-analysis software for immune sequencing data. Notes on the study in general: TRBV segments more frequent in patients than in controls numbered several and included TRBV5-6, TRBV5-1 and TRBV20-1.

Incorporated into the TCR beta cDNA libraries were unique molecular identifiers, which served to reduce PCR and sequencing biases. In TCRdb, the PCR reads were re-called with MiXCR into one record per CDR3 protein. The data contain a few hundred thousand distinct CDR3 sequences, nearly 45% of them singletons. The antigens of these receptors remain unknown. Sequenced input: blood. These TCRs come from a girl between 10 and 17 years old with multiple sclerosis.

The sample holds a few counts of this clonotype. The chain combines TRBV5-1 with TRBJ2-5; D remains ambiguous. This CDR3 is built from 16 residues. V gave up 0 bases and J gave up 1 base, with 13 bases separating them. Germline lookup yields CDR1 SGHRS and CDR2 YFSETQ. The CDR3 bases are TGCGCCAGCAGCTTGGGGGCTGGTGGGATCCAAGAGACCCAGTACTTC. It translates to CASSLGAGGIQETQYF.

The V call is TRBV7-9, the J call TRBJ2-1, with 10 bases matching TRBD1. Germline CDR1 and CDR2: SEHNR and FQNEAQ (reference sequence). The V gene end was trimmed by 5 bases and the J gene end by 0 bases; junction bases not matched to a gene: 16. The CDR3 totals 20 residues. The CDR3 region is CASSTKARDRGWSSYNEQFF. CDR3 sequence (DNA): TGTGCCAGCAGCACGAAGGCCCGGGACAGGGGATGGAGCTCCTACAATGAGCAGTTCTTC.

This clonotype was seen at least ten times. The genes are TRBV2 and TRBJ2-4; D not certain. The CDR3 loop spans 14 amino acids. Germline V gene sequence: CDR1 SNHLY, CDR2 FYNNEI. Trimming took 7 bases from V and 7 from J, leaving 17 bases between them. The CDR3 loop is CASTPPGIGNIQYF. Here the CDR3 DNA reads TGTGCCAGCACTCCCCCTGGAATCGGGAACATTCAGTACTTC.

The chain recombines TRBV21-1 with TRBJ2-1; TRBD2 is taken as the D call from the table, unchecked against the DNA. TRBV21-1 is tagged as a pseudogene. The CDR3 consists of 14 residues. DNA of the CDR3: TGTGCCAGGCCGGGACTAGCGGGATACAATGAGCAGTTCTTC. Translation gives CARPGLAGYNEQFF.

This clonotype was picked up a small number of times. CDR3 residues: CASSDNAGDTQYF. CDR3 bases: TGCGCCAGCAGCGACAATGCGGGCGATACGCAGTATTTT. V gene TRBV5-1 combines with J gene TRBJ2-3; perhaps TRBD2 as D (5 bases). The CDR3 has 13 amino acids. Trimming removed 4 bases at V and 6 bases at J, with 12 bases between. Per the germline V gene, CDR1 is SGHRS and CDR2 is YFSETQ.